The 21 T cell receptor beta chains presented below share a single source sample, sequenced in a study of identical twins. One entry per CDR3 protein results from TCRdb running MiXCR on the 5' RACE reads. The table has over 600,000 distinct CDR3 sequences, around 21% seen once. Another study also made use of these data, one on T cells expressing NK-cell markers.

The sequenced sample consisted of PBMCs. These receptors came from a young woman in good health.

This clonotype was picked up a small number of times. The chain couples TRBV20-1 to TRBJ1-5; D may be TRBD1 (5 bases). In germline, CDR1 is DFQATT, CDR2 SNEGSKA (reference sequence). The CDR3 sequence is 14 residues long. V lost 0 bases, J lost 0 bases, and 6 bases lay in between. The chain's CDR3 is CSAREDSSNQPQHF. The CDR3 region has the DNA TGCAGTGCTAGAGAAGACAGTAGCAATCAGCCCCAGCATTTT.

This clonotype was seen at least ten times. The chain employs TRBV20-1 and TRBJ2-1; 7 nucleotides align to TRBD2. CDR3 length: 15 amino acids. J lost 0 bases, V lost 4 bases, and 6 bases had no gene match. In germline, CDR1 is DFQATT, CDR2 SNEGSKA (reference sequence). The CDR3 loop reads CSAIRAGSSYNEQFF. The CDR3 DNA is TGCAGTGCTATTCGAGCGGGAAGCTCCTACAATGAGCAGTTCTTC.

This clonotype has more than one count but fewer than ten. The rearrangement uses TRBV5-1 and TRBJ2-3, with no clear D. Germline V gene data show CDR1 as SGHRS and CDR2 as YFSETQ. V lost 5 bases and J 2 bases, leaving 15 bases between the germline ends. This CDR3 has 15 amino acids. In DNA, the CDR3 is TGCGCCAGCAGATTCTCCCGGGCAGACACAGATACGCAGTATTTT. It yields the protein CASRFSRADTDTQYF.

This chain connects TRBV7-2 to TRBJ2-1; D might be TRBD2 (5 bases). The V gene's germline CDR1 is SGHTA and CDR2 FQGNSA. This CDR3 contains 12 residues. The ends were cut back, 4 bases at V and 12 bases at J, with 13 bases in the middle. CDR3 amino acids: CASSYSGSVQFF. The CDR3 nucleotides read TGTGCCAGCAGCTACTCCGGTAGCGTGCAGTTCTTC.

This sequence joins TRBV4-3 and TRBJ2-2; TRBD1 aligns across 11 bases. This CDR3 spans 16 amino acids. The trim removed 8 bases at V and 8 bases at J, leaving 13 bases unmatched. The germline V gene encodes CDR1 LGHNA and CDR2 YSLEER. The CDR3 loop reads CASSPVGTGGAGELFF. CDR3 in DNA: TGCGCCAGCTCCCCCGTTGGGACAGGGGGGGCAGGGGAGCTGTTTTTT.

The rearrangement joins TRBV6-1 to TRBJ1-1, with a tentative D call TRBD1 (6 bases). V lost 7 bases to trimming and J lost 3 bases, with 24 bases between them. This CDR3 is 17 amino acids long. Germline values: CDR1 MNHNS, CDR2 SASEGT. The CDR3 sequence is CASTPMSGSQGYTEAFF. The CDR3 DNA is TGTGCCAGCACCCCAATGAGCGGCTCCCAGGGGTACACTGAAGCTTTCTTT.

This clonotype appeared many times. The chain employs TRBV20-1 and TRBJ1-1; 8 nucleotides agree with TRBD1. This CDR3 is 13 amino acids long. Germline CDR1 DFQATT, CDR2 SNEGSKA (reference sequence). The V and J ends lost 6 bases and 2 bases, in that order; junction bases with no gene match: 5. For the CDR3, the DNA is TGCAGTGCCATTGACAGGGGAAACACTGAAGCTTTCTTT. This gives the protein CSAIDRGNTEAFF.

The chain has TRBV15 and TRBJ2-7; 10 positions match TRBD1. Germline CDR1 reads LNHNV; CDR2 reads YYDKDF (reference sequence). V gave up 3 bases and J gave up 3 bases; unmatched junction bases: 8. This CDR3 is 16 amino acids long. In DNA, the CDR3 is TGTGCCACCAGCAGTTTCGGACAGGGGGGTATCTACGAGCAGTACTTC. Translated: CATSSFGQGGIYEQYF.

The J gene is TRBJ2-7, the V gene TRBV5-6, with D perhaps TRBD2 (6 bases). Germline CDR1 SGHDT, CDR2 YYEEEE. The CDR3 sequence is 13 residues long. V lost 2 bases and J 5 bases, leaving 11 bases between the germline ends. CDR3 coding DNA: TGTGCCAGCAGCTTCGGGGGTGGGAACGAGCAGTACTTC. Its translation is CASSFGGGNEQYF.

This clonotype has at least ten counts. The chain uses TRBV9 and TRBJ2-2, with unresolved D. Trimming stripped 0 bases from V and 0 bases from J, with 3 bases between. This CDR3 is built from 14 residues. Germline CDR1 reads SGDLS; CDR2 reads YYNGEE. CDR3: CASSVDANTGELFF. The CDR3 DNA is TGTGCCAGCAGCGTAGACGCGAACACCGGGGAGCTGTTTTTT. Supplemented by reference TRBV9 and TRBJ2-2, the full variable domain reads DSGVTQTPKHLITATGQRVTLRCSPRSGDLSVYWYQQSLDQGLQFLIQYYNGEERAKGNILERFSAQQFPDLHSELNLSSLELGDSALYFCASSVDANTGELFFGEGSRLTVL.

Points on this clonotype: The CDR3 ends on some other residue instead of the conserved phenylalanine or tryptophan, so this is likely a read error. It is unclear where the CDR3 begins or ends on the DNA, so no DNA is shown, and the CDR3 is as TCRdb lists it. The chain is built from TRBV9 and TRBJ2-1; the table's D call TRBD1 went unverified against the DNA. Germline V CDR1 and CDR2: SGDLS, YYNGEE. The CDR3 is 12 amino acids long, termini counted. CDR3 region: CASSVAGQGAVL.

This sequence joins TRBV7-8 and TRBJ2-2; 10 bases match TRBD2. The length of the CDR3 is 17 residues. The ends lost 7 bases at V and 1 base at J; junction bases unmatched: 9. CDR1 and CDR2 from the germline V gene are SGHVS and FQNEAQ. The CDR3 protein is CASKGLAGVGNTGELFF. DNA of the CDR3: TGTGCCAGCAAAGGGCTAGCGGGAGTAGGGAACACCGGGGAGCTGTTTTTT.

This clonotype was seen more than once but under ten times. The J gene is TRBJ2-5, the V gene TRBV20-1, with D perhaps TRBD2 (6 bases). CDR1 and CDR2 from the germline V gene are DFQATT and SNEGSKA (reference sequence). The ends were cut back, 2 bases at V and 7 bases at J, with 20 bases in the middle. The CDR3 totals 15 residues. The CDR3 here is CSARRASAAPRTQYF. The CDR3 bases are TGCAGTGCTAGACGGGCTAGCGCCGCGCCCCGGACCCAGTACTTC.

The chain uses TRBV7-2 and TRBJ2-4; D could derive from TRBD1 or TRBD2 (5 bases each). V dropped 2 bases and J dropped 0 bases, with 11 bases sitting between them. The CDR3 consists of 16 residues. Germline loops: CDR1 SGHTA, CDR2 FQGNSA. The CDR3 DNA reads TGTGCCAGCAGCTTAACCGGGACCCTAGCCAAAAACATTCAGTACTTC. Translation: CASSLTGTLAKNIQYF. Using reference TRBV7-2 and TRBJ2-4 for the parts outside the CDR3, the full variable domain is GAGVSQSPSNKVTEKGKDVELRCDPISGHTALYWYRQSLGQGLEFLIYFQGNSAPDKSGLPSDRFSAERTGGSVSTLTIQRTQQEDSAVYLCASSLTGTLAKNIQYFGAGTRLSVL.

The chain employs TRBV3-1 and TRBJ2-7; the match to TRBD2 covers 7 bases. Germline CDR1 and CDR2: LGHDT and YNNKEL (reference sequence). This CDR3 comprises 14 residues. The V and J ends lost 1 base and 2 bases, in that order; junction bases with no gene match: 2. The CDR3 DNA sequence: TGTGCCAGCAGCCAAGGCGGGAGACCCTACGAGCAGTACTTC. It translates to CASSQGGRPYEQYF.

V usage is TRBV20-1 and J usage is TRBJ1-2; 10 nucleotides match TRBD1. Germline CDR1 and CDR2: DFQATT and SNEGSKA (reference sequence). The CDR3 has 13 residues. V was clipped by 7 bases and J by 8 bases; unmatched bases: 10. CDR3 nucleotide sequence: TGCAGTGTTTCAGACAGGGGGCGGAGAGGCTACACCTTC. This gives the protein CSVSDRGRRGYTF.

The chain combines TRBV5-1 with TRBJ2-7, with 8 bases matching TRBD2. The length of the CDR3 is 14 residues. CDR1 and CDR2 (germline): SGHRS, YFSETQ. V lost 4 bases to trimming and J lost 6 bases; unmatched junction nucleotides: 9. The CDR3 sequence is CASSLGRGWAEQYF. CDR3 sequence (DNA): TGCGCCAGCAGCCTCGGGAGGGGATGGGCCGAGCAGTACTTC.

The chain recombines TRBV5-1 with TRBJ1-1; 10 nucleotides align to TRBD1. Germline lookup yields CDR1 SGHRS and CDR2 YFSETQ. The V gene end was trimmed by 4 bases and the J gene end by 11 bases; junction bases not matched to a gene: 11. There are 14 residues in the CDR3. The CDR3 spells CASSPPGTGELAFF. In nucleotides, the CDR3 is TGCGCCAGCAGCCCACCGGGGACAGGGGAGTTGGCTTTCTTT.

The chain recombines TRBV7-8 with TRBJ2-1, with D possibly TRBD1 on 7 matching bases. Germline lookup yields CDR1 SGHVS and CDR2 FQNEAQ. Trimming pared 5 bases from V and 2 bases from J, leaving 16 bases between. This CDR3 is 16 amino acids long. CDR3 nucleotides: TGTGCCAGCAGCGAGGTGGGCAGGGGGGCCTACAATGAGCAGTTCTTC. Its protein is CASSEVGRGAYNEQFF.

There are a few counts of this clonotype. The gene calls are TRBV20-1 and TRBJ2-7; 11 nucleotides match TRBD2. J was trimmed by 2 bases and V by 3 bases; bases with no gene match: 6. The germline CDR1 and CDR2 sequences are DFQATT and SNEGSKA (reference sequence). The CDR3 length is 15 residues. Written as DNA, the CDR3 is TGCAGTGCTAGGGGACTAGCGGAACCCACCTACGAGCAGTACTTC. This encodes CSARGLAEPTYEQYF.

This clonotype was counted at least ten times. The chain recombines TRBV5-1 with TRBJ1-1; 8 bases line up with TRBD1. The CDR3 loop spans 12 amino acids. The germline V gene has CDR1 SGHRS and CDR2 YFSETQ. V was clipped by 5 bases and J by 3 bases; unmatched bases: 0. DNA of the CDR3: TGCGCCAGCAGGGACAGGGACACTGAAGCTTTCTTT. Protein sequence: CASRDRDTEAFF. The variable domain in full, with the rest retrieved from reference TRBV5-1 and TRBJ1-1, is KAGVTQTPRYLIKTRGQQVTLSCSPISGHRSVSWYQQTPGQGLQFLFEYFSETQRNKGNFPGRFSGRQFSNSRSEMNVSTLELGDSALYLCASRDRDTEAFFGQGTRLTVV.